This TCR beta chain was identified in a study of blood T cell repertoires in COVID-19. The assay was immunoSEQ multiplex PCR, and TCRdb's table has in-frame clones only and misses some. Of around 22,000 clones in the sample, around 92% were seen once. Trimming left V 3 bases short and J 2 bases short, with 5 bases between. The CDR3 loop spans 12 amino acids. Germline V gives CDR1 SEHNR, CDR2 FQNEAQ (reference sequence). The chain carries TRBV7-9 and TRBJ2-7; the D is unclear. Sample: peripheral blood. This TCR was recovered from a woman aged 65 to 85 with active COVID-19. The CDR3 DNA reads TGTGCCAGCAGCTTTCACACCTACGAGCAGTACTTC. It codes for CASSFHTYEQYF.